This T cell receptor beta chain was recovered during a study of regulatory T cells in long-lasting Graves disease. CDR3 length: 13 amino acids. V gave up 9 bases and J gave up 10 bases; unmatched junction bases: 8. CDR1 is LNHDA and CDR2 is SQIVND in the germline V gene (reference sequence). The time point: persistent/refractory GD, antithyroid drugs over 5 years with positive TRAb. Generation of the TCR library employed RNA extracted from PBMCs. Clinicians diagnosed Graves' disease using American Thyroid Association guidelines. HTBI primers from iRepertoire and Arm-PCR of CDR3 regions yielded the TCR beta libraries. TCRdb used MiXCR to reprocess the multiplex PCR reads, holding one entry per CDR3 protein. The sample contains roughly 490,000 distinct CDR3 sequences, approximately 22% of which appear only once. Study-wide findings and caveats: Blood alone, not thyroid tissue, was studied. It was in persistent disease that TRBV28, TRBJ1-2 and TRBJ2-5 were favored.

To note about this clonotype: What it binds is unknown.

The TCR sequence derives from a female donor with Graves disease. The J gene is TRBJ1-5, the V gene TRBV19, with 11 bases fitting TRBD1. The specimen comprised peripheral blood mononuclear cells (PBMCs), sampled when the disease was refractory, from a patient treated with antithyroid drugs. The CDR3 region has the DNA TGTGCCAGCGCTGGGACAGGGGGTCAACCCCAGCATTTT. It specifies CASAGTGGQPQHF. Together with reference TRBV19 and TRBJ1-5, the CDR3 gives the full variable domain: DGGITQSPKYLFRKEGQNVTLSCEQNLNHDAMYWYRQDPGQGLRLIYYSQIVNDFQKGDIAEGYSVSREKKESFPLTVTSAQKNPTAFYLCASAGTGGQPQHFGDGTRLSIL.